The TCR beta chain under discussion was sequenced for a study of sequential checkpoint blockade in melanoma. As to treatment: randomized to nivolumab then ipilimumab (arm A) or the reverse (arm B). The CDR3 spans 16 residues. Germline CDR1 reads SGHDT; CDR2 reads YYEEEE. The J segment lost 4 bases and the V segment lost 0 bases, leaving 7 bases of the junction unmatched. TCRdb's copy holds only in-frame clones and misses some; the assay was immunoSEQ multiplex PCR. The repertoire holds about 20,000 clones, approximately 85% seen once, with about 51% in the top ten. The source of this sequence is a human donor with melanoma. The V gene is TRBV5-6, the J gene TRBJ1-2, with 9 bases lining up with TRBD1. The input for sequencing was CD8+ T cells sorted from blood (inferred from file names), taken from a patient given nivolumab and ipilimumab in sequence. The CDR3 sequence is CASSLAGTGYLYGYTF. CDR3 coding DNA: TGTGCCAGCAGCTTGGCCGGGACAGGGTACCTCTATGGCTACACCTTC.